Listed here are 31 T cell receptor beta chains from one sample, sequenced in a study of blood T cell repertoires in COVID-19. Sequencing used immunoSEQ multiplex PCR; TCRdb keeps in-frame clones, though not all of them. Seen here are hundreds of thousands of clones, 82% observed once, and the top ten hold about 5%. The material sequenced was PBMCs or T cells enriched from blood (not recorded which). The receptors stem from a man aged 40-49 years who had been exposed to COVID-19.

This chain links TRBV19 with TRBJ1-4, with D hard to call. Trimming took off 6 bases at V and 6 bases at J, with 14 bases between the two ends. The V gene's germline CDR1 is LNHDA and CDR2 SQIVND (reference sequence). This CDR3 region has 14 residues. The CDR3 is CASRGSIGDEKLFF. CDR3 nucleotides: TGTGCCAGTAGGGGGAGCATTGGGGATGAAAAACTGTTTTTT.

This clone occurred a few times. V and J are TRBV5-6 and TRBJ2-7; 8 bases map to TRBD1. The V and J ends lost 7 bases and 5 bases, in that order; junction bases with no gene match: 14. The CDR3 is 15 residues long. The germline gives CDR1 SGHDT, CDR2 YYEEEE. CDR3 in DNA: TGTGCCAGCCGATTTCAGGGGACAGGAATACACGAGCAGTACTTC. It specifies CASRFQGTGIHEQYF. Complete variable domain (other parts from reference TRBV5-6 and TRBJ2-7): DAGVTQSPTHLIKTRGQQVTLRCSPKSGHDTVSWYQQALGQGPQFIFQYYEEEERQRGNFPDRFSGHQFPNYSSELNVNALLLGDSALYLCASRFQGTGIHEQYFGPGTRLTVT.

V and J are TRBV3-1 (or the pseudogene TRBV3-2) and TRBJ1-2; possibly TRBD1 for D (5 bases). This CDR3 comprises 13 residues. Looked up from germline, CDR1 is LGHDT and CDR2 is YNNKEL (reference sequence). With 2 bases removed from V and 5 bases from J, the gap between germline ends came to 9 bases. CDR3 residues: CASSQTGGYGYTF. The CDR3 DNA reads as TGTGCCAGCAGCCAAACAGGAGGGTATGGCTACACCTTC.

This clone was counted a few times. The chain is built from TRBV5-4 and TRBJ1-2, with 9 bases that match TRBD1. The CDR3 spans 15 residues. The germline gives CDR1 SGHNT, CDR2 YYREEE (reference sequence). Trimming cost V 6 bases and J 5 bases; bases outside gene matches: 11. CDR3 sequence (DNA): TGTGCCAGCACCCTAGGGGACAGGGTATTTTATGGCTACACCTTC. Encoded protein: CASTLGDRVFYGYTF.

As to this clone: In the same sample, other DNA sequences code for this CDR3. This chain joins TRBV30 and TRBJ2-5; maybe TRBD2 (6 bases). Trimming took off 2 bases at V and 1 base at J, with 8 bases between the two ends. Germline CDR1 reads GTSNPN; CDR2 reads SVGIG (reference sequence). The CDR3 extends over 13 amino acids. CDR3 protein: CAWSSGLQETQYF. For the CDR3, the DNA is TGTGCCTGGAGTTCGGGACTCCAAGAGACCCAGTACTTC.

This clone was counted a few times. This sequence joins TRBV18 and TRBJ1-2; no definite D call. The CDR3 runs 17 residues. CDR1 and CDR2 (germline): KGHSH, LQKENI. Trimming removed 5 bases from V and 8 bases from J, with 27 bases in between. As DNA, the CDR3 is TGTGCCAGCTCATCCTCGGGGAGGCAGACAACTTTGGGGGGCTACACCTTC. This encodes CASSSSGRQTTLGGYTF.

This chain connects TRBV6-5 to TRBJ2-4, with D perhaps matching TRBD2 (6 bases). Germline assignment: CDR1 MNHEY and CDR2 SVGAGI. CDR3 length: 15 residues. V lost 7 bases, J lost 0 bases, and 13 bases lay in between. The CDR3 DNA is TGTGCCAGCAACTTAGCGGACCTAGCCAAAAACATTCAGTACTTC. The encoded protein is CASNLADLAKNIQYF.

This CDR3 is CASSALSGYTF. The CDR3 DNA is TGTGCCAGCAGCGCCCTATCGGGCTACACCTTC. The J gene is TRBJ1-2, the V gene TRBV9, with D unclear. The V end lost 3 bases, the J end lost 8 bases, and 8 bases lay between the germline ends. CDR1 and CDR2 from the germline V gene are SGDLS and YYNGEE. The CDR3 covers 11 residues.

V and J are TRBV15 and TRBJ2-1; tentative D call: TRBD2 (5 bases). Trimming pared 3 bases from V and 8 bases from J, leaving 8 bases between. This CDR3 has 12 residues. Germline-derived CDR1 and CDR2 are LNHNV and YYDKDF (reference sequence). CDR3 sequence reads: CATSRDWYEQFF. The CDR3 DNA reads as TGTGCCACCAGCAGGGACTGGTATGAGCAGTTCTTC. Complete variable domain (other parts from reference TRBV15 and TRBJ2-1): DAMVIQNPRYQVTQFGKPVTLSCSQTLNHNVMYWYQQKSSQAPKLLFHYYDKDFNNEADTPDNFQSRRPNTSFCFLDIRSPGLGDTAMYLCATSRDWYEQFFGPGTRLTVL.

The rearrangement uses TRBV5-1 and TRBJ1-1, with a possible D match to TRBD1 (5 bases). Trimming removed 3 bases from V and 1 base from J, with 10 bases in between. Germline V gene sequence: CDR1 SGHRS, CDR2 YFSETQ. CDR3 length: 14 amino acids. Here the CDR3 reads CASSSGHQNTEAFF. The CDR3 DNA follows: TGCGCCAGCAGCTCAGGGCACCAGAACACTGAAGCTTTCTTT.

The chain is built from TRBV18 and TRBJ2-7; 7 bases map to TRBD2. With 3 bases clipped from V and 0 bases from J, the junction kept 8 bases outside the gene matches. This CDR3 is built from 16 residues. Germline CDR1 and CDR2: KGHSH and LQKENI. CDR3 nucleotide sequence: TGTGCCAGCTCACCGGTGACTAGCTTTAGCTCCTACGAGCAGTACTTC. Amino acids: CASSPVTSFSSYEQYF.

The chain has TRBV24-1 and TRBJ2-1; D may be TRBD1 (7 bases). Germline loops: CDR1 KGHDR, CDR2 SFDVKD. V shed 6 bases and J shed 6 bases, with 11 bases lying between them. The CDR3 covers 13 residues. The CDR3 DNA reads TGTGCCACCAGTTCAGGGGGGACCAATGAGCAGTTCTTC. It translates to CATSSGGTNEQFF.

This rearrangement joins TRBV7-2 to TRBJ2-1, with D perhaps matching TRBD1 (5 bases). This CDR3 region has 17 residues. Deletions cut 5 bases from V and 7 bases from J, with 24 bases between. Germline V gene sequence: CDR1 SGHTA, CDR2 FQGNSA. DNA for the CDR3: TGTGCCAGCAGCGCAGGGTCCGGCAGGCCCTACGGGAATGAGCAGTTCTTC. It translates to CASSAGSGRPYGNEQFF.

The rearrangement links TRBV3-1 (or the pseudogene TRBV3-2) to TRBJ2-4; D uncertain. The CDR3 has 19 residues. Germline lookup yields CDR1 LGHDT and CDR2 YNNKEL (reference sequence). Trimming pared 4 bases from V and 0 bases from J, leaving 22 bases between. CDR3 DNA: TGTGCCAGCAGCCTTACTTATCGGGTACAAACCTCAGCCAAAAACATTCAGTACTTC. This gives the protein CASSLTYRVQTSAKNIQYF.

This chain joins TRBV28 and TRBJ2-4; D unclear. Looked up from germline, CDR1 is MDHEN and CDR2 is SYDVKM. V dropped 6 bases and J dropped 8 bases, with 20 bases sitting between them. CDR3 length: 15 amino acids. The CDR3 is CASSPFETLTYIQYF. The CDR3 DNA follows: TGTGCCAGCAGCCCCTTCGAGACTTTAACGTACATTCAGTACTTC.

V usage is TRBV10-3 and J usage is TRBJ2-6, with 9 bases identical to TRBD2. This CDR3 is 24 amino acids long. Germline-derived CDR1 and CDR2 are ENHRY and SYGVKD. The trim removed 0 bases at V and 2 bases at J, leaving 23 bases unmatched. The CDR3 nucleotides read TGTGCCATCAGTGAGTCGCCGGGACCGATGATTTCTAGCGGGACCAAGGCTGGGGCCAACGTCCTGACTTTC. Amino acids: CAISESPGPMISSGTKAGANVLTF.

This rearrangement joins TRBV6-5 to TRBJ1-4; D gene uncertain. This CDR3 is built from 13 residues. Trimming stripped 1 base from V and 5 bases from J, with 5 bases between. Germline V gene data show CDR1 as MNHEY and CDR2 as SVGAGI. The CDR3: CASSYYTNEKLFF. CDR3 nucleotides: TGTGCCAGCAGTTACTACACCAATGAAAAACTGTTTTTT.

In this sample, this clone turned up once. The chain carries TRBV18 and TRBJ1-2; the D gene is possibly TRBD1 (5 bases). Trimming took 7 bases from V and 7 from J, leaving 16 bases between them. There are 13 residues in the CDR3. Germline V lookup: CDR1 KGHSH, CDR2 LQKENI. CDR3 in amino acids: CASYGQLAGGYTF. DNA for the CDR3: TGTGCCAGCTATGGACAACTAGCAGGTGGCTACACCTTC.

This clone has more than one count but fewer than ten. V usage is TRBV11-3 and J usage is TRBJ2-7; unclear D gene. The V end lost 1 base, the J end lost 1 base, and 5 bases lay between the germline ends. CDR3 size: 13 residues. Germline lookup yields CDR1 SGHNT and CDR2 YENEEA. CDR3 DNA: TGTGCCAGCAGCTTAGCCAGGTCCTACGAGCAGTACTTC. It codes for CASSLARSYEQYF.

This clone showed up just a few times. This chain uses TRBV6-5 with TRBJ1-5; no reliable D call. The V end lost 0 bases, the J end lost 3 bases, and 9 bases lay between the germline ends. Germline loops: CDR1 MNHEY, CDR2 SVGAGI. This CDR3 contains 15 residues. The CDR3 DNA sequence: TGTGCCAGCAGTTACTCGGCCGGGTTCAATCAGCCCCAGCATTTT. Amino acids: CASSYSAGFNQPQHF.

Remarks on this clone: At one end the junction does not follow the germline gene, possibly because of a read error. J is TRBJ2-3 and V is TRBV30, with D maybe TRBD1 (5 bases). Germline values: CDR1 GTSNPN, CDR2 SVGIG (reference sequence). The CDR3 covers 12 residues. The chain's CDR3 is CAWSVKRERGRF. In DNA, the CDR3 is TGTGCCTGGAGTGTAAAAAGGGAAAGGGGTCGCTTT.

The V and J genes are TRBV24-1 and TRBJ2-7; a weak D match, TRBD1 (6 bases). With 3 bases removed from V and 6 bases from J, the gap between germline ends came to 23 bases. The CDR3 loop spans 17 amino acids. Germline values: CDR1 KGHDR, CDR2 SFDVKD. CDR3 bases: TGTGCCACCAGTGATCCGAATAGGGGCAGGGGCTTTGGCGAGCAGTACTTC. The encoded protein is CATSDPNRGRGFGEQYF.

V gene TRBV19 combines with J gene TRBJ1-1; a possible D gene is TRBD1 (6 bases). Germline values: CDR1 LNHDA, CDR2 SQIVND (reference sequence). This CDR3 region has 16 residues. With 1 base removed from V and 1 base from J, the gap between germline ends came to 13 bases. CDR3 sequence: CASSIGGREPNTEAFF. CDR3 nucleotide sequence: TGTGCCAGTAGTATAGGGGGGCGGGAGCCGAACACTGAAGCTTTCTTT.

The chain employs TRBV7-9 and TRBJ1-6; 10 positions match TRBD1. This CDR3 is built from 14 residues. Germline CDR1 and CDR2: SEHNR and FQNEAQ (reference sequence). Trimming cost V 4 bases and J 7 bases; bases outside gene matches: 1. The CDR3 loop reads CASSWGQGNSPLHF. CDR3 nucleotide sequence: TGTGCCAGCAGCTGGGGACAGGGGAATTCACCCCTCCACTTT.

This clone has a handful of counts. CDR3 amino acids: CASWRTGSYEQYF. In nucleotides, the CDR3 is TGTGCCAGCTGGAGGACGGGATCCTACGAGCAGTACTTC. The chain carries TRBV11-3 and TRBJ2-7, with D maybe TRBD2 (5 bases). Between the trimmed V and J ends, which lost 8 bases and 1 base, there was a span of 12 bases. Germline-derived CDR1 and CDR2 are SGHNT and YENEEA. The CDR3 totals 13 residues.

This chain links TRBV10-3 with TRBJ2-1; D unclear. The CDR3 totals 15 residues. Germline CDR1 and CDR2: ENHRY and SYGVKD. V was pared by 5 bases and J by 0 bases, with 11 bases between. The CDR3 DNA reads TGTGCCATCAGTCTTGCGGTTAGCTCCTACAATGAGCAGTTCTTC. Its protein is CAISLAVSSYNEQFF.

This clone showed up just once. The V and J genes are TRBV19 and TRBJ1-5; possible D gene TRBD1, 6 bases. Germline CDR1 and CDR2: LNHDA and SQIVND (reference sequence). CDR3 length equals 14 residues. The V end was cut by 0 bases, the J end by 6 bases, with 9 bases between. The CDR3 here is CASSIDGGRQPQHF. CDR3 DNA: TGTGCCAGTAGTATAGATGGGGGCCGTCAGCCCCAGCATTTT.

J is TRBJ2-7 and V is TRBV30, with a possible D match to TRBD1 (5 bases). The CDR3 sequence is 12 residues long. Trimming cost V 4 bases and J 3 bases, with 10 bases left between them. CDR1 and CDR2 (germline): GTSNPN, SVGIG (reference sequence). The CDR3 DNA is TGTGCCTGGAAATCAGGGATCTACGAGCAGTACTTC. It codes for CAWKSGIYEQYF.

This clone was counted a few times. This chain links TRBV5-1 with TRBJ2-1; 14 bases line up with TRBD2. The CDR3 is 16 amino acids. Germline V gene data show CDR1 as SGHRS and CDR2 as YFSETQ. Losses at the gene ends were 4 bases for V and 12 bases for J; bases not matched to a gene: 12. The CDR3 DNA reads TGCGCCAGCAGCGAACCGGGACTAGCGGGAGCCGGGGCGCAGTTCTTC. Residues: CASSEPGLAGAGAQFF.

J is TRBJ1-6 and V is TRBV7-2; 9 bases are shared with TRBD1. Germline V gives CDR1 SGHTA, CDR2 FQGNSA. CDR3 length: 15 amino acids. The ends lost 3 bases at V and 9 bases at J; junction bases unmatched: 6. The CDR3 nucleotides are TGTGCCAGCAGCTTTCTACGGGACAGGGTTTCACCCCTCCACTTT. It is translated as CASSFLRDRVSPLHF.

The genes are TRBV20-1 and TRBJ2-2; D is unresolved. The CDR3 sequence is 15 residues long. Trimming shortened V by 3 bases and J by 0 bases, and 11 bases separated the two germline ends. The germline CDR1 and CDR2 sequences are DFQATT and SNEGSKA (reference sequence). This chain's CDR3 is CSASPLRTNTGELFF. In DNA form, the CDR3 reads TGCAGTGCTAGTCCGCTACGTACGAACACCGGGGAGCTGTTTTTT.